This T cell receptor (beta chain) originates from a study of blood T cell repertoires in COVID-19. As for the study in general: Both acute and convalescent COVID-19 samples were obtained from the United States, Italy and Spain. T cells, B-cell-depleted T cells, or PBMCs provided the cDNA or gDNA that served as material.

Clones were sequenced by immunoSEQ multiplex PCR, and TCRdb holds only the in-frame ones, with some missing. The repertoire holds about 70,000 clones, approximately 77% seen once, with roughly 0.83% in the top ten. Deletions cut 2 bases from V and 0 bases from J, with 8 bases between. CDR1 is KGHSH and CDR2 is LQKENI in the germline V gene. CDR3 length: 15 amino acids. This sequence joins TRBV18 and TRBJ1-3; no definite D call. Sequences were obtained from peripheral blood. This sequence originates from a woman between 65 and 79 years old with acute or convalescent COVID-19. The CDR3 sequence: CASSPSGNSGNTIYF. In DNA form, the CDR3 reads TGTGCCAGCTCACCATCGGGAAACTCTGGAAACACCATATATTTT.